The rows below give T cell receptor beta chains drawn from one sample of a study of vaccination and CD4 T cells after COVID-19. Via MiXCR, TCRdb re-called the PCR reads, giving one row per CDR3 protein. Of tens of thousands of distinct CDR3 sequences listed, approximately 32% are singletons. These receptors' targets are unknown. This sample comprised CD4+ T cells from blood, cultured in vitro, obtained about 7 months after SARS-CoV-2 vaccination. All receptors come from a human donor who had recovered from COVID-19. The CDR3 runs from the conserved cysteine through the conserved F or W. A D gene is named only where the DNA matches it firmly. For some rows the clone size is stated as once, few or many, or as a class when expanded; others skip it.

J	size	V	D	DNA	CDR3
TRBJ2-7	-	TRBV27	-	TGTGCCAGCAGTCTGCGGGACGGATCCTACGAGCAGTACTTC	CASSLRDGSYEQYF
TRBJ2-7	few	TRBV11-1	-	TGTGCCAGCAGCTTAATGTTGGCAGACTACGAGCAGTACTTC	CASSLMLADYEQYF
TRBJ2-3	-	TRBV5-4	-	TGTGCCAGCAGCTTGCCCGAAGATACGCAGTATTTT	CASSLPEDTQYF
TRBJ1-2	medium-sized	TRBV2	-	TGTGCCAGCACCGGGGGCGCTAACTATGGCTACACCTTC	CASTGGANYGYTF
TRBJ1-5	-	TRBV18	TRBD1	TGTGCCAGCTCACCGACAGGGCGGGGCAATCAGCCCCAGCATTTT	CASSPTGRGNQPQHF
TRBJ2-7	-	TRBV11-1	TRBD2	TGTGCCAGCAGCCGTCTCAGCGGGGGTATCTCCTACGAGCAGTACTTC	CASSRLSGGISYEQYF
TRBJ2-2	once	TRBV5-1	-	TGCGCCAGCAGCTTCATGACAGGGAACACCGGGGAGCTGTTTTTT	CASSFMTGNTGELFF
TRBJ1-5	-	TRBV6-2/TRBV6-3	TRBD1	TGTGCCAGCAGGTTGGGGGACAGGGTCGTAAGTCAGCCCCAGCATTTT	CASRLGDRVVSQPQHF
TRBJ2-1	-	TRBV7-3	TRBD2	TGTGCCAGCAGCTTGCAACTAGCGGGAGAGAACAATGAGCAGTTCTTC	CASSLQLAGENNEQFF
TRBJ2-5	many	TRBV7-2	TRBD2	TGTGCCAGCAGCTTAGGGACTAGCGGGAGGGGGGAGACCCAGTACTTC	CASSLGTSGRGETQYF
TRBJ2-7	-	TRBV20-1	-	TGCAACCGCGAGGGCCGAAACGAGCAGTACTTC	CNREGRNEQYF
TRBJ1-6	few	TRBV6-1	TRBD1	TGTGCCAGCAAATGGGACAGTAATTCACCCCTCCACTTT	CASKWDSNSPLHF
TRBJ2-7	few	TRBV7-2	TRBD2	TGTGCCAGCAGCTCTTCTGGCCTAGCGGGCTCCTACGAGCAGTACTTC	CASSSSGLAGSYEQYF
TRBJ2-5	-	TRBV6-1	TRBD2	TGTGCCAGCAGCGGACTAGCGGGGGGTATGAGGGAGACCCAGTACTTC	CASSGLAGGMRETQYF
TRBJ1-2	once	TRBV29-1	-	TGCAGCGTTGGGGACGGAGGAAACTATGGCTACACCTTC	CSVGDGGNYGYTF
TRBJ1-5	-	TRBV20-1	-	TGCAGTGATTATGTGCCCTCCAGCAATCAGCCCCAGCATTTT	CSDYVPSSNQPQHF
TRBJ1-1	-	TRBV7-3	TRBD1	TGTGCCAGCAGCTTAAACAGGGGCACTGAAGCTTTCTTT	CASSLNRGTEAFF
TRBJ2-1	-	TRBV7-3	-	TGTGCCAGCAGCTTATTTCCTTCCTACAATGAGCAGTTCTTC	CASSLFPSYNEQFF
TRBJ2-5	-	TRBV11-1	-	TGTGCCAGCAGCTTAGGCCAACACCAAGAGACCCAGTACTTC	CASSLGQHQETQYF
TRBJ2-2	-	TRBV20-1	TRBD1	TGCAGTGCTGGACAGGGGGCGTCGAACACCGGGGAGCTGTTTTTT	CSAGQGASNTGELFF
TRBJ1-2	few	TRBV20-1	TRBD1	TGCAGTGCTAGAAAAGGGACAGAGCTTTCGGGCTACACCTTC	CSARKGTELSGYTF
TRBJ1-6	medium-sized	TRBV11-1	-	TGTGCCAGCAGTCGACTAGGGGGTTCACCCCTCCACTTT	CASSRLGGSPLHF
TRBJ1-2	-	TRBV6-1	-	TGTGCCAGCTCCTCTAGGGACTTGCGTGGCTACACCTTC	CASSSRDLRGYTF
TRBJ2-3	-	TRBV20-1	TRBD2	TGCAGTGCTAGAGATCGGCGGGGGGGCACAGATACGCAGTATTTT	CSARDRRGGTDTQYF
TRBJ2-1	-	TRBV21-1	-	TGTGCCAGCAGCGAAAGACTAGCGGAGTACAATGAGCAGTTCTTC	CASSERLAEYNEQFF
TRBJ1-6	few	TRBV6-1	-	TGTGCCAGCAGTGGACAGACAGGCCTCCACTTT	CASSGQTGLHF
TRBJ2-3	few	TRBV4-3	-	TGCGCCAGCAGCCAAGATAGGTCGGCGGTCACAGATACGCAGTATTTT	CASSQDRSAVTDTQYF
TRBJ2-5	-	TRBV7-2	TRBD2	TGTGCCAGCAGCGCACTTCCGGGACTAGCGGGAGGGACCCAGTACTTC	CASSALPGLAGGTQYF
TRBJ2-3	medium-sized	TRBV20-1	TRBD2	TGCAGTGCTAGAGATCTCCGGACTAGGCATTTT	CSARDLRTRHF
TRBJ1-2	few	TRBV20-1	TRBD1	TGCAGTGCAGCGACAGGGGGCTATGGCTACACCTTC	CSAATGGYGYTF
TRBJ2-7	-	TRBV20-1	-	TGCAGTGCTAGCCCTCCCTTTCGGCCATACGAGCAGTACTTC	CSASPPFRPYEQYF
TRBJ2-7	-	TRBV20-1	TRBD1	TGCAGTGCTACCGGGACAGGGTCTGCGAGCGAGCAGTACTTC	CSATGTGSASEQYF
TRBJ1-1	-	TRBV20-1	-	TGCAGTGCTAGATCCGATGGGGACACTGAAGCTTTCTTT	CSARSDGDTEAFF
TRBJ2-1	-	TRBV5-8	TRBD1	TGTGCCAGCAGCGCCACAGGGGGCGGAGGGGATGAGCAGTTCTTC	CASSATGGGGDEQFF
TRBJ1-5	few	TRBV20-1	-	TGCAGTGCGTCGAACAGGAGAAGTCAGCCCCAGCATTTT	CSASNRRSQPQHF
TRBJ1-1	few	TRBV7-2	-	TGTGCCAGCAGCCCGGTACGGGCAGGGAACACTGAAGCTTTCTTT	CASSPVRAGNTEAFF
TRBJ2-3	-	TRBV7-2	-	TGTGCCAGCGGGAACACAGATACGCAGTATTTT	CASGNTDTQYF
TRBJ1-5	-	TRBV15	-	TGTGCCACCAGCAGACAAAACCGATACAATCAGCCCCAGCATTTT	CATSRQNRYNQPQHF
TRBJ1-1	few	TRBV7-2	-	TGTGCCAGCAGCTTGCAGAGAAACACTGAAGCTTTCTTT	CASSLQRNTEAFF
TRBJ2-7	few	TRBV6-5	-	TGTGCCAGCAGTTACTCTGACAGGAGGAACGAGCAGTACTTC	CASSYSDRRNEQYF
TRBJ2-1	few	TRBV7-9	TRBD2	TGTGCCAGCAGCTTCCTAGCGGGAGTCAATGAGCAGTTCTTC	CASSFLAGVNEQFF
TRBJ2-3	few	TRBV20-1	-	TGCAGTGCCGTCCCTAGCCGCAGGACAGATACGCAGTATTTT	CSAVPSRRTDTQYF